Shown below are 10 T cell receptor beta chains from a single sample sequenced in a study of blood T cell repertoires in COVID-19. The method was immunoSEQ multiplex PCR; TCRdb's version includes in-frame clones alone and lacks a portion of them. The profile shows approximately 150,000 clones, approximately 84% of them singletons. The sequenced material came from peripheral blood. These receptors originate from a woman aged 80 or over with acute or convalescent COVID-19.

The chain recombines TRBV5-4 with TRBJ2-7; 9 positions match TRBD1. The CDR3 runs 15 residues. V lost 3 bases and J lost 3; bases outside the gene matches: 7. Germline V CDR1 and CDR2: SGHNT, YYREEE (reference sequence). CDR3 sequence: CASSSAGTGNYEQYF. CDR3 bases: TGTGCCAGCAGCTCGGCCGGGACAGGGAACTACGAGCAGTACTTC.

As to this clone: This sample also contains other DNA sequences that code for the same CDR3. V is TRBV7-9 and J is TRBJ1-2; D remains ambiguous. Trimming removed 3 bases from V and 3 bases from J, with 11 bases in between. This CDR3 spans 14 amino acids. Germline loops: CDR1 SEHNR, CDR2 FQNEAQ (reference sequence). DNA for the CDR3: TGTGCCAGCAGCTTGGGAGGGCTGGACTATGGCTACACCTTC. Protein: CASSLGGLDYGYTF.

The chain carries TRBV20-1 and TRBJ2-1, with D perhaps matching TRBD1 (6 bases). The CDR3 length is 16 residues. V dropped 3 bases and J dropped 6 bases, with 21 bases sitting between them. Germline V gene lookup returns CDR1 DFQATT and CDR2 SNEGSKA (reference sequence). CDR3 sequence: CSASGRPGVTPNEQFF. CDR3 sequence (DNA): TGCAGTGCTAGTGGGCGGCCAGGGGTTACGCCCAATGAGCAGTTCTTC.

The CDR3 DNA sequence: TGTGCCAGCAGTTTAGGCGGGAGCTTAGAGACCCAGTACTTC. This encodes CASSLGGSLETQYF. V is TRBV27 and J is TRBJ2-5; 7 positions match TRBD2. Per germline, CDR1 MNHEY and CDR2 SMNVEV (reference sequence). The J segment lost 4 bases and the V segment lost 2 bases, leaving 4 bases of the junction unmatched. CDR3 length equals 14 residues.

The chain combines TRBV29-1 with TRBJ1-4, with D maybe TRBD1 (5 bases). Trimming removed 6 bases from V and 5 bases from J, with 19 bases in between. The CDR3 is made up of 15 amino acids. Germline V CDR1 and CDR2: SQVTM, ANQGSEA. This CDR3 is CSVGSDGGMNEKLFF. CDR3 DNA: TGCAGCGTCGGATCGGACGGGGGGATGAATGAAAAACTGTTTTTT.

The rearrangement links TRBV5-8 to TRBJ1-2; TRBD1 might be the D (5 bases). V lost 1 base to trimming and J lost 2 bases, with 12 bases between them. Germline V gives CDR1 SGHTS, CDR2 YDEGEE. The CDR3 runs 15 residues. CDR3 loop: CASSLWGTGNYGYTF. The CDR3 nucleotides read TGTGCCAGCAGCTTGTGGGGGACTGGCAACTATGGCTACACCTTC.

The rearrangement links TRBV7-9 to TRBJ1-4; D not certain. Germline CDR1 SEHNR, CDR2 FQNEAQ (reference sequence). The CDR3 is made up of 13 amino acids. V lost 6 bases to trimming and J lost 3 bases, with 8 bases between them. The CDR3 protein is CASRRASNEKLFF. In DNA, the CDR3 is TGTGCCAGCAGGCGGGCCTCTAATGAAAAACTGTTTTTT.

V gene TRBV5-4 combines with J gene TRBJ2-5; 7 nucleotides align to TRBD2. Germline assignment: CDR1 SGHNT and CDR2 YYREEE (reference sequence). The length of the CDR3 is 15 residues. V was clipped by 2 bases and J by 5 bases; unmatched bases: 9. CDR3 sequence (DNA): TGTGCCAGCAGCTTACCCGGGACTATCGGGGAGACCCAGTACTTC. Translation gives CASSLPGTIGETQYF.

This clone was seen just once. The CDR3 protein is CASSPPTGMNTEAFF. CDR3 nucleotide sequence: TGTGCCAGCTCACCACCTACAGGGATGAACACTGAAGCTTTCTTT. The chain uses TRBV18 and TRBJ1-1; D possibly corresponds to TRBD1 (6 bases). The CDR3 runs to 15 residues. CDR1 KGHSH and CDR2 LQKENI come from the germline V gene. Trimming cost V 0 bases and J 0 bases, with 8 bases left between them.

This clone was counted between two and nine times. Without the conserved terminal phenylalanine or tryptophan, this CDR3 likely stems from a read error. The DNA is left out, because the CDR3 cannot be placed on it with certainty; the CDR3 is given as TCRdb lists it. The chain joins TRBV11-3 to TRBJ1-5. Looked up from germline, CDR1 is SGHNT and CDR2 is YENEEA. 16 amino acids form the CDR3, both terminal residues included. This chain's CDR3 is CASRFPRRGSGVSGAI.